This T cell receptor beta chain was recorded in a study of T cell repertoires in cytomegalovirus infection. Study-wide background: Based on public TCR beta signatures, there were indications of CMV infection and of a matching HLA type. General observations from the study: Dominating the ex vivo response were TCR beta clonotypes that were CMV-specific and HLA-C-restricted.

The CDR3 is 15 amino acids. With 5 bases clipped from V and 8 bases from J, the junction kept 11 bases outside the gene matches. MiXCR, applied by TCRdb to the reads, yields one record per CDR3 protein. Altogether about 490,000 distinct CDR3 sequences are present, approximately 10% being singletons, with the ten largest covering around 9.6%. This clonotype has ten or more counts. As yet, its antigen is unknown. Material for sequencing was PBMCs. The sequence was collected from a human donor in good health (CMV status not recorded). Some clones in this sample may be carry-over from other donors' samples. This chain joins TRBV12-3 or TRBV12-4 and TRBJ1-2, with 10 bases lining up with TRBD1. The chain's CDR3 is CASSPRGQGVGGYTF. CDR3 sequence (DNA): TGTGCCAGCAGTCCGAGAGGACAGGGGGTCGGAGGCTACACCTTC.